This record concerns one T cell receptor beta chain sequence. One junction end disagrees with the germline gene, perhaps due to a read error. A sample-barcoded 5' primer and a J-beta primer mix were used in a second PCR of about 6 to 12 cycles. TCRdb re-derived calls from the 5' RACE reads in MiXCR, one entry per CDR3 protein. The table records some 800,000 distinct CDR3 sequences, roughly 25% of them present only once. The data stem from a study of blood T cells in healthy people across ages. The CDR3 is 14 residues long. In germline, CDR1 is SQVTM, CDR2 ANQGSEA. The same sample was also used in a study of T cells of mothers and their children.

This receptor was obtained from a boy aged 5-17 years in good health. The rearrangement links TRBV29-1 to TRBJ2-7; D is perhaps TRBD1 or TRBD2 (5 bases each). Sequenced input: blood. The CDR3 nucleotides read TGCAGCGTTGTCAGAGGGGATCGAAACTACGAGCAGCACTTC. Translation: CSVVRGDRNYEQHF.